The 28 T cell receptor beta chains below all came from one sample that was sequenced in a study of regulatory T cells in long-lasting Graves disease. The time point was: newly diagnosed GD, antithyroid drugs for less than 3 months. RNA extracted from PBMCs served as the sequencing template. Arm-PCR of CDR3 regions and iRepertoire HTBI primers were the basis on which TCR beta libraries were built. TCRdb re-called the multiplex PCR reads through MiXCR, storing one row per CDR3 protein. This sample has about 540,000 distinct CDR3 sequences, with roughly 13% found just once. In addition, the sample was reused for a study of T cells in Graves' hyperthyroidism and ophthalmopathy.

Sequenced material: peripheral blood mononuclear cells (PBMCs), taken at new diagnosis, from a patient treated with antithyroid drugs. The receptors come from a man aged 25-45 years with Graves disease.

The chain joins TRBV16 to TRBJ2-3; D is perhaps TRBD2 (6 bases). Per the germline V gene, CDR1 is KGHSY and CDR2 is FQNENV. CDR3 size: 17 residues. V was trimmed by 4 bases and J by 0 bases, leaving 17 bases between them. The chain's CDR3 is CASSRSPGTASTDTQYF. CDR3 nucleotides: TGTGCCAGCAGCCGGTCCCCCGGGACTGCTAGCACAGATACGCAGTATTTT.

This clonotype appeared a few times. The CDR3 region has the DNA TGTGCCAGTAGTATAGATAAGGGCAATGAGCAGTTCTTC. It specifies CASSIDKGNEQFF. The V gene is TRBV19, the J gene TRBJ2-1; the D is unclear. Trimming pared 0 bases from V and 6 bases from J, leaving 6 bases between. Germline loops: CDR1 LNHDA, CDR2 SQIVND (reference sequence). This CDR3 is 13 amino acids long.

The CDR3 DNA sequence: TGTGCCAGCAGCTTATACCGTGGGGTGGGGAGGGAAAAACTGTTTTTT. The encoded protein is CASSLYRGVGREKLFF. V usage is TRBV7-8 and J usage is TRBJ1-4; D unresolved. Trimming cost V 2 bases and J 8 bases, with 18 bases left between them. CDR1 is SGHVS and CDR2 is FQNEAQ in the germline V gene. The CDR3 length is 16 residues.

The chain joins TRBV27 to TRBJ1-4, with D perhaps matching TRBD1 (6 bases). CDR3 size: 11 residues. Trimming left V 8 bases short and J 8 bases short, with 9 bases between. The germline CDR1 and CDR2 sequences are MNHEY and SMNVEV (reference sequence). The CDR3 nucleotides are TGTGCCAGCGGCAGGGGCGAAAAACTGTTTTTT. It specifies CASGRGEKLFF. The entire variable domain, with the rest obtained from reference TRBV27 and TRBJ1-4, is as follows: EAQVTQNPRYLITVTGKKLTVTCSQNMNHEYMSWYRQDPGLGLRQIYYSMNVEVTDKGDVPEGYKVSRKEKRNFPLILESPSPNQTSLYFCASGRGEKLFFGSGTQLSVL.

This clonotype was detected only a few times. The chain recombines TRBV19 with TRBJ2-2; weak D call: TRBD2 (6 bases). V dropped 5 bases and J dropped 13 bases, with 20 bases sitting between them. CDR1 and CDR2 (germline): LNHDA, SQIVND (reference sequence). The CDR3 is 14 residues long. CDR3: CASSWDGARGGLFF. The CDR3 DNA sequence: TGTGCCAGTAGTTGGGACGGAGCGCGGGGAGGGCTGTTTTTT.

This clonotype was seen only once. The chain couples TRBV11-2 to TRBJ2-7; 7 bases are shared with TRBD1. Germline CDR1 is SGHAT and CDR2 is FQNNGV. The CDR3 extends over 15 amino acids. J lost 5 bases, V lost 1 base, and 8 bases had no gene match. The CDR3 nucleotides read TGTGCCAGCAGCTTAGTATATAACAGGGGACACGAGCAGTACTTC. It codes for CASSLVYNRGHEQYF.

This chain uses TRBV10-1 with TRBJ2-7; TRBD1 agrees at 8 bases. CDR1 is WNHNN and CDR2 is SYGVQD in the germline V gene (reference sequence). V shed 0 bases, J shed 5 bases, and the junction held 9 bases outside the gene matches. The CDR3 is made up of 16 amino acids. DNA of the CDR3: TGCGCCAGCAGTGAGTCGATGGACAGGGAGACGGACGAGCAGTACTTC. It yields the protein CASSESMDRETDEQYF.

This clonotype was observed at least ten times. The chain links TRBV12-3 or TRBV12-4 to TRBJ1-2, with 9 bases that match TRBD1. This CDR3 spans 16 amino acids. V shed 10 bases, J shed 1 base, and the junction held 13 bases outside the gene matches. CDR3 DNA sequence: TGTGCCACCACGAAGGGGACAGGGATATTTAACTATGGCTACACCTTC. Translated, it gives CATTKGTGIFNYGYTF.

The chain recombines TRBV7-2 with TRBJ2-1; a weak D match, TRBD2 (6 bases). The CDR3 totals 14 residues. V dropped 9 bases and J dropped 1 base, with 13 bases sitting between them. The V gene's germline CDR1 is SGHTA and CDR2 FQGNSA. This CDR3 is CARSHGGSYNEQFF. In DNA, the CDR3 is TGTGCCAGAAGTCACGGGGGTTCCTACAATGAGCAGTTCTTC.

This clonotype was detected ten times or more. This chain uses TRBV6-2 or TRBV6-3 with TRBJ2-1; possibly TRBD2 for D (6 bases). CDR3 length: 13 amino acids. V lost 0 bases and J 10 bases, leaving 10 bases between the germline ends. CDR1 and CDR2 from the germline V gene are MNHEY and SVGEGT. The CDR3 DNA reads as TGTGCCAGCAGTTACTCGGCGGGAACAGAGCAGTTCTTC. Translation: CASSYSAGTEQFF.

This clonotype has a count of ten or more. The chain carries TRBV14 and TRBJ1-1, with D uncertain. CDR1 and CDR2 from the germline V gene are SGHDN and FVKESK. This CDR3 has 15 amino acids. The ends were cut back, 0 bases at V and 1 base at J, with 9 bases in the middle. The CDR3 bases are TGTGCCAGCAGCCAAGATCGACAAAAGAACACTGAAGCTTTCTTT. Translated: CASSQDRQKNTEAFF.

This clonotype was counted at least ten times. CDR3 in amino acids: CASSLTSGLVAYEQYF. The CDR3 DNA is TGTGCCAGCAGCTTAACTTCAGGACTAGTAGCCTACGAGCAGTACTTC. The chain is built from TRBV13 and TRBJ2-7; 7 bases match TRBD2. CDR1 and CDR2 from the germline V gene are PRHDT and FYEKMQ (reference sequence). The CDR3 covers 16 residues. Trimming removed 2 bases from V and 2 bases from J; junction bases left unmatched: 9.

At least ten counts were recorded for this clonotype. This rearrangement joins TRBV12-3 or TRBV12-4 to TRBJ1-1; D gene unclear. Trimming removed 6 bases from V and 5 bases from J, with 7 bases in between. The CDR3 is 11 amino acids. The CDR3 sequence: CASSRRTEAFF. In DNA form, the CDR3 reads TGTGCCAGCAGCAGGCGGACTGAAGCTTTCTTT.

The chain is built from TRBV7-8 and TRBJ2-7; D gene unclear. CDR1 and CDR2 (germline): SGHVS, FQNEAQ. CDR3 length: 12 amino acids. V shed 2 bases and J shed 7 bases, with 9 bases lying between them. The CDR3 loop reads CASSLIAAEQYF. The CDR3, as DNA: TGTGCCAGCAGCTTAATTGCGGCAGAGCAGTACTTC.

This clonotype has only a few counts. The chain is built from TRBV7-9 and TRBJ1-1; D remains unclear. V lost 1 base to trimming and J lost 0 bases, with 9 bases between them. Germline-derived CDR1 and CDR2 are SEHNR and FQNEAQ (reference sequence). This CDR3 contains 15 residues. CDR3 nucleotide sequence: TGTGCCAGCAGCTTAGGGGCCCGAGTGAACACTGAAGCTTTCTTT. It specifies CASSLGARVNTEAFF.

This clonotype was seen ten or more times. J is TRBJ2-5 and V is TRBV12-3 or TRBV12-4; weak D call: TRBD1 (7 bases). V was shortened by 6 bases and J by 11 bases, with 16 bases between the two germline ends. There are 12 residues in the CDR3. In DNA form, the CDR3 reads TGTGCCAGCAGCTATCAGGGGGGTCCGCAGTACTTC. Translated, it gives CASSYQGGPQYF.

As for this clonotype: A much larger clone lies a single base off, so this may be a read error. The genes are TRBV10-3 and TRBJ2-7, with TRBD2 matching over 8 bases. The CDR3 has 13 amino acids. From germline, CDR1 is ENHRY and CDR2 SYGVKD. The CDR3 bases are TGTGCCATCAGCCTAGCGGGCTCCTACGGGCAGTACTTC. Translation: CAISLAGSYGQYF.

To note about this clonotype: It may be a read error: a sequence one base away is much more abundant. The chain combines TRBV11-1 with TRBJ2-5; D unresolved. CDR3 length equals 12 residues. In germline, CDR1 is SGHAT, CDR2 FQDESV (reference sequence). The CDR3 region is CASSSNRETQDF. CDR3 nucleotide sequence: TGTGCCAGCAGCTCAAATCGAGAGACCCAGGACTTC.

This clonotype was seen repeatedly, ten times or more. V usage is TRBV6-2 or TRBV6-3 and J usage is TRBJ2-4; D is possibly TRBD1 (8 bases). This CDR3 is built from 13 residues. Trimming stripped 6 bases from V and 8 bases from J, with 14 bases between. The germline gives CDR1 MNHEY, CDR2 SVGEGT. The CDR3 region is CASRDRGGDIQYF. CDR3 nucleotide sequence: TGTGCCAGCAGAGACAGGGGAGGGGACATTCAGTACTTC.

This clonotype has ten or more counts. The chain has TRBV15 and TRBJ1-4; D is ambiguous. CDR1 and CDR2 (germline): LNHNV, YYDKDF (reference sequence). The CDR3 spans 14 residues. Trimming pared 0 bases from V and 7 bases from J, leaving 9 bases between. DNA for the CDR3: TGTGCCACCAGCAGAGACCCCCGGAGTGAAAAACTGTTTTTT. Translated: CATSRDPRSEKLFF.

This clonotype was detected many times. The chain is built from TRBV27 and TRBJ1-5, with 9 bases lining up with TRBD1. Germline V gives CDR1 MNHEY, CDR2 SMNVEV (reference sequence). Trimming took 6 bases from V and 2 from J; bases not matched to a gene: 5. This CDR3 contains 15 residues. The CDR3 loop reads CASRDRGGGNQPQHF. In nucleotides, the CDR3 is TGTGCCAGCAGGGACAGGGGAGGCGGCAATCAGCCCCAGCATTTT.

The CDR3 region is CASSPRGLAGERDTQYF. The CDR3 DNA sequence: TGCGCCAGCAGCCCCCGGGGGCTAGCGGGAGAAAGGGATACGCAGTATTTT. V and J are TRBV4-1 and TRBJ2-3; 10 nucleotides match TRBD2. From germline, CDR1 is MGHRA and CDR2 YSYEKL. This CDR3 region has 17 residues. V was clipped by 4 bases and J by 6 bases; unmatched bases: 13.

This clonotype was detected many times. The chain links TRBV5-1 to TRBJ1-1; D remains unclear. This CDR3 comprises 14 residues. Between the trimmed V and J ends, which lost 7 bases and 1 base, there was a span of 14 bases. CDR1 SGHRS and CDR2 YFSETQ come from the germline V gene. In DNA, the CDR3 is TGCGCCAGCCTGGAGGCTCCAGGGAACACTGAAGCTTTCTTT. Protein: CASLEAPGNTEAFF.

This clonotype was detected a few times. The chain couples TRBV4-1 to TRBJ2-1; D uncertain. The CDR3 consists of 12 residues. Per the germline V gene, CDR1 is MGHRA and CDR2 is YSYEKL. V lost 1 base, J lost 10 bases, and 8 bases lay in between. Here the CDR3 reads CASSQVPPEQFF. The CDR3 DNA sequence: TGCGCCAGCAGCCAAGTTCCCCCCGAGCAGTTCTTC.

The V and J genes are TRBV10-3 and TRBJ1-6; D is perhaps TRBD1 (5 bases). The germline V and J ends were trimmed by 6 bases and 10 bases, with 13 bases remaining between them. There are 13 residues in the CDR3. Looked up from germline, CDR1 is ENHRY and CDR2 is SYGVKD. CDR3 sequence: CAIRQDEGSPLHF. Written as DNA, the CDR3 is TGTGCCATCAGACAGGATGAGGGGTCACCCCTCCACTTT.

This clonotype was recorded many times. The J gene is TRBJ2-7, the V gene TRBV2; 7 bases line up with TRBD1. The CDR3 runs to 13 residues. J gave up 3 bases and V 10 bases, and 9 bases lay outside the gene matches. Per the germline V gene, CDR1 is SNHLY and CDR2 is FYNNEI. The chain's CDR3 is CATPLPGGYEQYF. The CDR3 region has the DNA TGTGCCACCCCCCTTCCAGGGGGCTACGAGCAGTACTTC.

This clonotype was counted at least ten times. V is TRBV9 and J is TRBJ2-7; D gene ambiguous. The CDR3 is 15 amino acids. The V and J ends lost 0 bases and 3 bases respectively, with 13 bases between them. Germline CDR1 reads SGDLS; CDR2 reads YYNGEE. The CDR3 protein is CASSVGLESHYEQYF. The CDR3 DNA reads TGTGCCAGCAGCGTAGGACTCGAATCCCACTACGAGCAGTACTTC.

There are many counts of this clonotype. The genes are TRBV5-1 and TRBJ2-5; 9 bases are shared with TRBD2. V lost 6 bases, J lost 3 bases, and 6 bases stayed unmatched. This CDR3 has 14 amino acids. CDR1 and CDR2 (germline): SGHRS, YFSETQ. The CDR3 sequence: CASTRAGGKETQYF. In nucleotides, the CDR3 is TGCGCCAGCACCCGAGCGGGAGGCAAAGAGACCCAGTACTTC.